The source of this T cell receptor (beta chain) is a study of vaccination effects on CD4 cells after COVID-19. The CDR3 is 14 amino acids. The germline gives CDR1 SGHDT, CDR2 YYEEEE. V was clipped by 4 bases and J by 0 bases, with 11 bases between them. Before sequencing took place, the ViraFEST assay used viral peptide pools to expand antigen-specific CD4+ T cells. Isolation of CD4+ T cells took place after around 10 days of culture. The vaccine given was either BNT162b2 or mRNA-1273, in two doses. This clone was counted a few times. The antigen is unknown. Profiling relied on immunoSEQ multiplex PCR, and the TCRdb table lists in-frame clones only, not all of them. There are about 16,000 clones in the sample; about 70% occur only once, and about 19% lies in the top ten.

The chain combines TRBV5-6 with TRBJ2-7; D remains ambiguous. The TCR originated in a human donor who received a COVID-19 vaccine. Sequenced here: CD4+ T cells from PBMCs cultured with HCoV-NL63 spike peptides, sampled after COVID-19 vaccination. The CDR3 DNA follows: TGTGCCAGCAGCCCGGACGGCTCCTCCTACGAGCAGTACTTC. Protein sequence: CASSPDGSSYEQYF.